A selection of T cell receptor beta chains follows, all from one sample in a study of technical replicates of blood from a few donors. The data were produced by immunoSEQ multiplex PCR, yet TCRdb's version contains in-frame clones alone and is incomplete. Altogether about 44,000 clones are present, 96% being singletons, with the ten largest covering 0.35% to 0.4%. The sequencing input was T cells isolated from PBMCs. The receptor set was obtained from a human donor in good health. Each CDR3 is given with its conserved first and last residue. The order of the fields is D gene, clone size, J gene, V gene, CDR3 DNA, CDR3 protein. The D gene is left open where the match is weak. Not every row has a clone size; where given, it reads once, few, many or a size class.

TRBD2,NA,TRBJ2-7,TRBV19,TGTGCCAGTAGTACCCAACTAGCGGGGCCTTCCTACGAGCAGTACTTC,CASSTQLAGPSYEQYF
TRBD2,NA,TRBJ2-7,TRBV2,TGTGCCAGCAGTGGACTAGCGGGGGGATACGAGCAGTACTTC,CASSGLAGGYEQYF
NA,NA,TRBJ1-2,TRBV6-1,TGTGCCAGCAGTCCCAGGACAGATAACTATGGCTACACCTTC,CASSPRTDNYGYTF
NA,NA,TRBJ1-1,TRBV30,TGTGCCGGCGGGGGGACTGAAGCTTTCTTT,CAGGGTEAFF
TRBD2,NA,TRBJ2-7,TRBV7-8,TGTGCCAGCAGCTTAGTAGGACTAGTAGACTACGAGCAGTACTTC,CASSLVGLVDYEQYF
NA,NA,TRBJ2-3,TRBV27,TGTGCCAGCAGTGCAGGACAGACCCGATTTCCTGATACGCAGTATTTT,CASSAGQTRFPDTQYF
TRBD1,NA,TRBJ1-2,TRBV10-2,TGCGCCAGCAGTGAGTCTTGGCAGGGGGTCGGCTATGGCTACACCTTC,CASSESWQGVGYGYTF
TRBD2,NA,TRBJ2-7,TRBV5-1,TGCGCCAGCAGCTTTCTAGCGGAGCACGAGCAGTACTTC,CASSFLAEHEQYF
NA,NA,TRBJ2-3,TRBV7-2,TGTGCCAGCAGCTTAGATGGGACTAGCACAGATACGCAGTATTTT,CASSLDGTSTDTQYF
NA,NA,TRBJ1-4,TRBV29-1,TGCAGCGTTCGAGATAATGAAAAACTGTTTTTT,CSVRDNEKLFF
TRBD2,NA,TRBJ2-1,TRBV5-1,TGCGCCAGCAGCTTGGGTAATAGCGGGGTGGTAGGAAATGAGCAGTTCTTC,CASSLGNSGVVGNEQFF
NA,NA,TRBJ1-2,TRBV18,TGTGCCAGCTCAGAACAGGGCCACTATGGCTACACCTTC,CASSEQGHYGYTF
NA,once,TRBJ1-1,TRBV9,TGTGCCAGCAGCGTTCGGGGGAACACTGAAGCTTTCTTT,CASSVRGNTEAFF
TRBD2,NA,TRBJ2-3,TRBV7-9,TGTGCCAGCAGCCCCGTAGCGGGCCACCTCACAGATACGCAGTATTTT,CASSPVAGHLTDTQYF
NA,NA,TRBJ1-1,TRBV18,TGTGCCAGCTCACTAACAGACAGCAGTGAAGCTTTCTTT,CASSLTDSSEAFF
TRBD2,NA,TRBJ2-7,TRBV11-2,TGTGCCAGCAGCTTGGCAGCGGGGTCCTACGAGCAGTACTTC,CASSLAAGSYEQYF
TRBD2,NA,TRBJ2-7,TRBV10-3,TGTGCCACCATAGCGGGATCCACCTACGAGCAGTACTTC,CATIAGSTYEQYF
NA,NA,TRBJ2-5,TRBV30,TGTGCCTGGAGTGATGACTTACAAGAGACCCAGTACTTC,CAWSDDLQETQYF
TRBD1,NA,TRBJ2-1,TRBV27,TGTGCCAGCAGTTTATCTGAGGGGGCGGATGAGCAGTTCTTC,CASSLSEGADEQFF
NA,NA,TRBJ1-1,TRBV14,TGTGCCAGCAGCCAAGATGTGGGACTGGACACTGAAGCTTTCTTT,CASSQDVGLDTEAFF
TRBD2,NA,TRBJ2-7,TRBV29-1,TGCAGCGTTGTCTCGACTAGCGGGAGCTACGAGCAGTACTTC,CSVVSTSGSYEQYF
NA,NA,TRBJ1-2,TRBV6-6,TGTGCCAGCAGTTCGGATGGCTACACCTTC,CASSSDGYTF
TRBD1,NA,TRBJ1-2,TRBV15,TGTGCCACCAGTCGGCAAGGGGGCGAGTGGCATGGCTACACCTTC,CATSRQGGEWHGYTF
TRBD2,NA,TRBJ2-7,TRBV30,TGTGCCTGGACCGGGACTAGCTCCTACGAGCAGTACTTC,CAWTGTSSYEQYF
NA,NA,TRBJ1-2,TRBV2,TGTGCCATCGAATTTGGGGACATTGAAGCCTATGGCTACACCTTC,CAIEFGDIEAYGYTF
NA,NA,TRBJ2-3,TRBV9,TGTGCCAGCAGCGTAGTGGACATCACAGATACGCAGTATTTT,CASSVVDITDTQYF
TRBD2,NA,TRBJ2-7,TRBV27,TGTGCCAGCAGCCCGGGACTAGGGGGTTACGAGCAGTACTTC,CASSPGLGGYEQYF
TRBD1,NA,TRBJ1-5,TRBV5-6,TGTGCCAGCAGCTTAGACAGGGATCAGAATCAGCCCCAGCATTTT,CASSLDRDQNQPQHF
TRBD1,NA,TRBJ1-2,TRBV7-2,TGTGCCAGCAGCCCGACAGGGGTGATAGGCTACACCTTC,CASSPTGVIGYTF
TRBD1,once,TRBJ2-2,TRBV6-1,TGTGCCAGCAGAGCGGACAGGGGAGACGCCGGGGAGCTGTTTTTT,CASRADRGDAGELFF
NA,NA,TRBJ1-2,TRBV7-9,TGTGCCAGCAGCTTATCCCAGGGGCGGGATGGCTACACCTTC,CASSLSQGRDGYTF
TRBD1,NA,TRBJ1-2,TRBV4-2,TGTGCCAGCAGCCCTAAACCGGGACAGGGGGACATGAACTATGGCTACACCTTC,CASSPKPGQGDMNYGYTF
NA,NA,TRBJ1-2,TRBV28,TGTGCCAGCAGTCCGGCGCAGGGGTTAGCCTATGGCTACACCTTC,CASSPAQGLAYGYTF
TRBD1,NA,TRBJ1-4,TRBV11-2,TGTGCCAGCAGTAGGGACAGGAGTAATGAAAAACTGTTTTTT,CASSRDRSNEKLFF
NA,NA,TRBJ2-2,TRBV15,TGTGCCACCAGCAGCGGGAGCACCGGGGAGCTGTTTTTT,CATSSGSTGELFF
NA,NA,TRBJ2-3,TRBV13,TGTGCCAGCAGCTCCGTCGGCAGGGGTTCCGATACGCAGTATTTT,CASSSVGRGSDTQYF
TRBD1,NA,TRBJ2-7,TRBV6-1,TGTGCCAGCAGATCCCGGGACAGCGCCTACGAGCAGTACTTC,CASRSRDSAYEQYF
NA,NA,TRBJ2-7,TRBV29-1,TGCAGCGCCTGGACAGACACTGGGGACACTTCGAGCTACGAGCAGTACTTC,CSAWTDTGDTSSYEQYF
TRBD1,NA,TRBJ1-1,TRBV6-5,TGTGCCAGCAGTCGGACAGGGGACACTGAAGCTTTCTTT,CASSRTGDTEAFF
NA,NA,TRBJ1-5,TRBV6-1,TGTGCCAGCAGTGAGAGCCAGCCCCAGCATTTT,CASSESQPQHF
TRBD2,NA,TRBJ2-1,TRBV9,TGTGCCAGCAGCGTCGGACTAGCGGGCTTCTACAATGAGCAGTTCTTC,CASSVGLAGFYNEQFF